This record covers a single T cell receptor beta chain. Repertoires were generated with immunoSEQ multiplex PCR, while TCRdb's copy carries only in-frame clones and drops some. Of some 90,000 clones listed, about 96% are singletons. This entry is derived from a study of cytomegalovirus exposure and HLA in healthy donors. Sequencing was done on a sample of PBMCs. This sequence was found in a man between 18 and 35 years old in good health and CMV-seronegative.

The CDR3 coding sequence is TGCGCCAGCAGCTTGGAGAGTCATCAGCCCCAGCATTTT. It encodes CASSLESHQPQHF. This sequence joins TRBV5-1 and TRBJ1-5; no reliable D call. Trimming stripped 0 bases from V and 5 bases from J, with 6 bases between. CDR3 length: 13 residues. Per germline, CDR1 SGHRS and CDR2 YFSETQ. The whole variable domain, filled in from reference TRBV5-1 and TRBJ1-5, reads KAGVTQTPRYLIKTRGQQVTLSCSPISGHRSVSWYQQTPGQGLQFLFEYFSETQRNKGNFPGRFSGRQFSNSRSEMNVSTLELGDSALYLCASSLESHQPQHFGDGTRLSIL.